This TCR beta chain is drawn from a study of blood T cells in healthy people across ages (dated by TCRdb to about 2015). About the study as a whole: In model experiments, template switching captured roughly one uniquely barcoded TCR beta cDNA molecule for every two T cells. The study analyzed two additional independent replicas of 1 million unique cDNA reads from the same blood draw for two donors, one aged 18 to 30 and one aged 80 or older. Using deep sequencing normalized with unique cDNA molecular identifiers, the study measured how TCR beta repertoire diversity changes with age. Four age groups were formed from the donors: young (average approximately 15 years), middle-aged (approximately 39), aged (roughly 56) and long-lived (about 80). To avoid experimental bias, donors of different ages were randomly spread across the sequencing lanes. The paper as a whole reports these results and caveats: Because donor CMV infection status was unknown, age-related changes in expanded clonotypes were potentially confounded. Estimates of total diversity based on one million sequenced T cells were considered lower bounds and underestimates. Observed TCR beta diversity per million T cells fell roughly linearly with age, and a significant reduction was already apparent by age around 40. Because profiling used bulk unsorted PBMCs, naive and antigen-experienced compartments could not be compared conclusively. A strong correlation was found between observed TCR beta diversity and the percentage of naive T cells measured by flow cytometry. Compared with the aged group, the long-lived group had more naive CD4+ T cells, fewer expanded clones and increased TCR diversity, suggesting age selection.

On this clonotype itself: It has no known antigen specificity. Per-nucleotide qualities are absent, and no much larger clonotype sits a single base away.

The 35 to 40 donors, aged 6 to 90 years, were systemically healthy Caucasian individuals from Russia. Each donor gave ten milliliters of peripheral blood, drawn into EDTA-treated Vacutainer tubes. Ficoll-Paque density-gradient centrifugation was used to isolate PBMCs, with at least 6.5 million per sample. Trizol reagent was used to extract total RNA from the PBMCs, yielding at least 5.5 micrograms per sample. For every donor, an aliquot of PBMCs went through flow cytometry to measure the percentages of naive CD45RAhigh/CD27high T cells. From the cysteine up to the phenylalanine, the CDR3 has a length of 14 residues. The retained sequence is limited to the CDR3, 42 bases, with the frame set at the first base. The germline V gene gives CDR1 as SNHLY and CDR2 as FYNNEI. The germline V end is reduced by 6 bases and the J end by 7 bases; junction bases left unmatched: 7. Receptor amplification or capture employed 5' RACE. Instrument on record: Illumina HiSeq 2500. A second PCR of roughly 7 to 11 cycles was performed with a sample-barcoded 5' primer and a J-beta primer mix. A unique molecular identifier was introduced onto each TCR beta cDNA molecule by a template-switch 5' adaptor carrying 12 random nucleotides. Each sample yielded at least 2.5 million CDR3-containing paired-end reads. The Mint cDNA synthesis kit, primed by a TRBC-specific oligonucleotide, was used to synthesize first-strand cDNA from all RNA. Following uracil-DNA glycosylase treatment, all cDNA underwent a first 18-cycle PCR with the universal primers M1SS and BC2_uni_R. On the study's bioinformatics: Normalization of each sample was performed by random selection of 1 million high-quality reads, each carrying a distinct molecular identifier. Instead of being binned into consensus sequences, reads that shared molecular identifiers were thrown out. CDR3 identification, clonotype clustering and error correction used MiTCR with a Q25 quality threshold and the strictest error-elimination algorithm. A nonparametric unseen species model using Euler transformation provided a lower-bound estimate of total TCR beta diversity. TCRdb ran its own pipeline on the public reads, namely fastp trimming at Q25 and MiXCR clone calling, and kept in-frame beta chains. Entries are consolidated by CDR3 protein sequence, retaining the most common genes and DNA. TCRdb assigned the V and J calls; the authors' analysis was not used. This sample has around 1,500,000 distinct CDR3 sequences in its table, and roughly 40% of those were observed once. The top ten clonotypes cover 7.9% of the sample.

In this chain, TRBV2 is recombined with TRBJ1-5; 9 nucleotides in the junction match TRBD1. Source material: blood. The TCR comes from a woman aged 18-29 years in good health. The CDR3 has the sequence CASRSGTGLQPQHF. The DNA sequence is TGTGCCAGCAGGTCCGGGACAGGGCTCCAGCCCCAGCATTTT.